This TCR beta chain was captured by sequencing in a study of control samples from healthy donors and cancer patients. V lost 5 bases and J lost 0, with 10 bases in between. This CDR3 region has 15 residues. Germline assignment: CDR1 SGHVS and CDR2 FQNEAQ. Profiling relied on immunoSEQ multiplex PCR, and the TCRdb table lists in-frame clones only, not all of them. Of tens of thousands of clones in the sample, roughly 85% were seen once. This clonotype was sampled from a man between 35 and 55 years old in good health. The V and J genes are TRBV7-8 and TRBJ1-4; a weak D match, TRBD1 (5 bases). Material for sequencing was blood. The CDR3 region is CASSPLTATNEKLFF. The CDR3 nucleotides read TGTGCCAGCAGCCCCTTGACAGCAACTAATGAAAAACTGTTTTTT.